This passage covers 22 T cell receptor beta chains from one sample sequenced in a study of spatial heterogeneity in lung cancer. TCRdb itself ran the 5' RACE reads through MiXCR, one entry per CDR3 protein. The repertoire holds 22,000 or so distinct CDR3 sequences, less than 6% seen once, with less than 45% in the top ten. Stated time point: sample taken at primary tumor resection. Sequencing was performed on whole RNA extracted from tumor and nontumor lung tissue, or from frozen PBMC, and the material was left unsorted. This specimen consisted of PBMCs, obtained at surgery. The origin of the receptors is a male donor with early-stage non-small cell lung cancer.

This clonotype came up many times. The chain recombines TRBV12-3 or TRBV12-4 with TRBJ1-1; no definite D call. V was clipped by 1 base and J by 1 base, with 4 bases between them. The CDR3 contains 13 residues. The CDR3 DNA reads as TGTGCCAGCAGTTTAGAGGGGAACACTGAAGCTTTCTTT. This translates into CASSLEGNTEAFF.

The rearrangement links TRBV27 to TRBJ2-1; 14 bases line up with TRBD2. Germline V gene lookup returns CDR1 MNHEY and CDR2 SMNVEV (reference sequence). This CDR3 comprises 16 residues. After removal of 4 bases from V and 7 bases from J, the junction contained 6 bases not matched to a gene. This CDR3 reads CASSSGLAGGGNEQFF. The CDR3 DNA follows: TGTGCCAGCAGTTCCGGACTAGCGGGGGGCGGGAATGAGCAGTTCTTC.

The CDR3 here is CASSGGSAQGASGNTIYF. DNA of the CDR3: TGTGCCAGCAGCGGAGGATCGGCACAGGGCGCCTCTGGAAACACCATATATTTT. V and J are TRBV9 and TRBJ1-3, with D possibly matching TRBD1 (6 bases). Between the trimmed V and J ends, which lost 3 bases and 0 bases, there was a span of 19 bases. CDR1 and CDR2 (germline): SGDLS, YYNGEE. This CDR3 has 18 amino acids.

This clonotype has a count of ten or more. The rearrangement joins TRBV4-1 to TRBJ2-5, with D perhaps TRBD1 (6 bases). V was clipped by 0 bases and J by 7 bases, with 18 bases between them. Germline-derived CDR1 and CDR2 are MGHRA and YSYEKL. This CDR3 contains 16 residues. The CDR3 protein is CASSQEGKGGVGTQYF. The CDR3 nucleotides are TGCGCCAGCAGCCAAGAAGGAAAAGGGGGAGTGGGGACCCAGTACTTC.

This clonotype was recorded many times. V gene TRBV7-2 combines with J gene TRBJ2-7, with 16 bases lining up with TRBD2. CDR3 length: 15 residues. Germline V CDR1 and CDR2: SGHTA, FQGNSA. V lost 5 bases, J lost 9 bases, and 7 bases stayed unmatched. The CDR3 DNA sequence: TGTGCCAGCAGCCCGGGGACTAGCGGGAGGGCCGTGCAGTACTTC. It yields the protein CASSPGTSGRAVQYF.

At least ten counts were recorded for this clonotype. The chain employs TRBV6-5 and TRBJ2-3; weak D call: TRBD2 (5 bases). The V end was cut by 4 bases, the J end by 8 bases, with 7 bases between. Germline V gene lookup returns CDR1 MNHEY and CDR2 SVGAGI. This CDR3 is built from 11 residues. The CDR3 sequence is CASSWSGTQYF. CDR3 DNA: TGTGCCAGCAGTTGGAGCGGTACGCAGTATTTT.

This clonotype is deemed medium-sized. V gene TRBV2 combines with J gene TRBJ2-1, with TRBD2 matching 8 bases. This CDR3 is built from 14 residues. Germline CDR1 and CDR2: SNHLY and FYNNEI. V was clipped by 10 bases and J by 8 bases; unmatched bases: 13. The CDR3 sequence: CANTLGGRIDEQFF. In nucleotides, the CDR3 is TGTGCCAACACCTTGGGCGGGAGGATCGATGAGCAGTTCTTC.

This clonotype was seen at least ten times. The CDR3 loop is CAIGFQETQYF. CDR3 coding DNA: TGTGCCATCGGCTTTCAAGAGACCCAGTACTTC. The J gene is TRBJ2-5, the V gene TRBV10-3; D remains ambiguous. CDR3 size: 11 residues. Germline values: CDR1 ENHRY, CDR2 SYGVKD. Trimming shortened V by 8 bases and J by 2 bases, and 6 bases separated the two germline ends.

This clonotype was recorded at least ten times. This rearrangement joins TRBV7-2 to TRBJ2-1, with 10 positions matching TRBD2. The V segment lost 4 bases and the J segment 8 bases; nucleotides outside the gene matches: 8. The CDR3 runs 15 residues. Germline V gene data show CDR1 as SGHTA and CDR2 as FQGNSA. The CDR3 region is CASSSEGLAIHEQFF. In nucleotides, the CDR3 is TGTGCCAGCAGCTCCGAGGGACTAGCGATTCATGAGCAGTTCTTC.

This clonotype was seen many times. The CDR3 is CASSSRQGNQPQHF. In nucleotides, the CDR3 is TGTGCCAGCAGCTCCCGACAGGGCAATCAGCCCCAGCATTTT. V and J are TRBV7-8 and TRBJ1-5; a possible D gene is TRBD1 (6 bases). CDR1 SGHVS and CDR2 FQNEAQ come from the germline V gene. The CDR3 runs to 14 residues. V lost 4 bases, J lost 2 bases, and 9 bases lay in between.

In this sample, this clonotype turned up many times. The chain employs TRBV6-2 or TRBV6-3 and TRBJ2-1; D not certain. V dropped 6 bases and J dropped 4 bases, with 10 bases sitting between them. Germline lookup yields CDR1 MNHEY and CDR2 SVGEGT. There are 13 residues in the CDR3. Written as DNA, the CDR3 is TGTGCCAGCAGCTCAGGAACATACAATGAGCAGTTCTTC. This gives the protein CASSSGTYNEQFF.

This clonotype was seen a few times. The rearrangement uses TRBV6-5 and TRBJ1-2, with D perhaps matching TRBD1 (6 bases). Trimming stripped 2 bases from V and 3 bases from J, with 22 bases between. Germline V gene lookup returns CDR1 MNHEY and CDR2 SVGAGI. The CDR3 loop spans 18 amino acids. DNA for the CDR3: TGTGCCAGCAGTTACGGGGGGCCAGGGCCCCCTAAGCACTATGGCTACACCTTC. It codes for CASSYGGPGPPKHYGYTF.

In this sample, this clonotype turned up a few times. The CDR3 DNA sequence: TGTGCCAGCAATAGCCACAATCAGCCCCAGCATTTT. It translates to CASNSHNQPQHF. The chain joins TRBV6-2 or TRBV6-3 to TRBJ1-5; unclear D gene. This CDR3 spans 12 amino acids. Trimming stripped 7 bases from V and 3 bases from J, with 7 bases between. The germline CDR1 and CDR2 sequences are MNHEY and SVGEGT.

This clonotype was recorded at least ten times. V is TRBV14 and J is TRBJ2-3; 7 bases line up with TRBD1. The V segment lost 11 bases and the J segment 0 bases; nucleotides outside the gene matches: 2. Germline assignment: CDR1 SGHDN and CDR2 FVKESK. The CDR3 totals 12 residues. CDR3 loop: CASGQSTDTQYF. In nucleotides, the CDR3 is TGTGCCTCGGGACAGAGCACAGATACGCAGTATTTT.

This clonotype was detected ten times or more. The rearrangement uses TRBV7-2 and TRBJ1-2; weak D call: TRBD1 (5 bases). Per germline, CDR1 SGHTA and CDR2 FQGNSA. Deletions cut 1 base from V and 2 bases from J, with 8 bases between. CDR3 length equals 14 residues. For the CDR3, the DNA is TGTGCCAGCAGCTTAGTAGCAGGGAACTATGGCTACACCTTC. It codes for CASSLVAGNYGYTF.

In this sample, this clonotype turned up many times. V gene TRBV19 combines with J gene TRBJ1-5, with unresolved D. With 9 bases removed from V and 4 bases from J, the gap between germline ends came to 16 bases. CDR3 length equals 14 residues. Germline CDR1 reads LNHDA; CDR2 reads SQIVND (reference sequence). The CDR3 DNA reads TGTGCCAGCCGAACCTGGACCGATAATCAGCCCCAGCATTTT. Translating it yields CASRTWTDNQPQHF.

This clonotype was observed many times. The chain carries TRBV27 and TRBJ1-2; 7 bases line up with TRBD1. The germline V gene has CDR1 MNHEY and CDR2 SMNVEV (reference sequence). Trimming took 5 bases from V and 4 from J; bases not matched to a gene: 4. The CDR3 sequence is 13 residues long. The CDR3 region has the DNA TGTGCCAGCAGTAGGGGGCGCCCCTATGGCTACACCTTC. Amino acids: CASSRGRPYGYTF.

This clonotype was seen repeatedly, ten times or more. This chain connects TRBV27 to TRBJ2-1; TRBD2 might be the D (5 bases). Deletions cut 4 bases from V and 10 bases from J, with 17 bases between. There are 14 residues in the CDR3. From germline, CDR1 is MNHEY and CDR2 SMNVEV (reference sequence). The CDR3 protein is CASSSPGPLAEQFF. DNA of the CDR3: TGTGCCAGCAGTTCCCCCGGCCCTCTAGCCGAGCAGTTCTTC.

This clonotype was found many times. The chain is built from TRBV3-1 and TRBJ2-1, with unresolved D. CDR3 length: 12 amino acids. V was clipped by 3 bases and J by 12 bases, with 12 bases between them. Germline lookup yields CDR1 LGHDT and CDR2 YNNKEL (reference sequence). CDR3 region: CASSQSGSPQFF. The DNA of the CDR3 is TGTGCCAGCAGCCAGTCAGGATCCCCGCAGTTCTTC.

This clonotype appeared many times. The chain employs TRBV7-2 and TRBJ1-5; 8 bases map to TRBD1. This CDR3 is built from 16 residues. CDR1 and CDR2 from the germline V gene are SGHTA and FQGNSA. J gave up 6 bases and V 5 bases, and 12 bases lay outside the gene matches. The CDR3 protein is CASSTKGQGGGQPQHF. The CDR3 region has the DNA TGTGCCAGCAGCACCAAAGGACAGGGCGGCGGTCAGCCCCAGCATTTT.

This clonotype has a count of ten or more. This chain uses TRBV6-2 or TRBV6-3 with TRBJ1-5; D might be TRBD1 (5 bases). The ends were cut back, 6 bases at V and 0 bases at J, with 15 bases in the middle. CDR3 length equals 16 residues. The germline V gene encodes CDR1 MNHEY and CDR2 SVGEGT. The CDR3 loop is CASRTGGSSSNQPQHF. Here the CDR3 DNA reads TGTGCCAGCAGGACCGGGGGGTCGAGTAGCAATCAGCCCCAGCATTTT.

This clonotype was seen more than once but under ten times. This chain connects TRBV18 to TRBJ2-1, with D perhaps TRBD1 (6 bases). The germline V gene has CDR1 KGHSH and CDR2 LQKENI. The length of the CDR3 is 15 residues. V lost 6 bases and J lost 2, with 14 bases in between. The CDR3 sequence: CASSPSGHPYNEQFF. The CDR3 DNA sequence: TGTGCCAGCTCCCCGTCGGGACACCCCTACAATGAGCAGTTCTTC.